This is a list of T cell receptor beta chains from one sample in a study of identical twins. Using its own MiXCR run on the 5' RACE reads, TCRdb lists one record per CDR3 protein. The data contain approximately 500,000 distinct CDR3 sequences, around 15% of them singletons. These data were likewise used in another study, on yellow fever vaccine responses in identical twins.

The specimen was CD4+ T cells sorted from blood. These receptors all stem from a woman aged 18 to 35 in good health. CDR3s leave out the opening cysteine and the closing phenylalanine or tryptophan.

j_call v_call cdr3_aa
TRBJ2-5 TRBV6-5 ASSYSGRGQETQY
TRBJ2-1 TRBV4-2 ASTLRGGYENEQF
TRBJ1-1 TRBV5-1 ASSTLEGNTEAF
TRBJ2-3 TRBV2 ASRQTRDTQY
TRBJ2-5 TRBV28 ASRWSGGGETQY
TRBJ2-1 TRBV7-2 ASSLTGGDYNEQF
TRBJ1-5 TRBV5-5 ASSVTSGLSNQPQH
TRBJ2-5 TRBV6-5 ASSYSYTGTTFQETQY
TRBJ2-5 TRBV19 ASKSGQGSETQY
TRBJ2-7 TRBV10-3 AISRDRTYEQY
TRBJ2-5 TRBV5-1 ASSSGTSMETQY
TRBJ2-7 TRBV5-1 ASALAGGPDSYEQY
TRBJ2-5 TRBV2 ASSLSTGRAGGQETQY
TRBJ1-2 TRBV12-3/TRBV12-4 ASSFGSYGYT
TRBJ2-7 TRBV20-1 SGTSGNSFYEQY
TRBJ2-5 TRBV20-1 SAGLAGVQETQY
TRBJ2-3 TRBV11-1 ASSLGTVLTDTQY
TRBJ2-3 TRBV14 ASSQNTQY
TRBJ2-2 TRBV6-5 ASSYGGLAGTWGTGELF